This T cell receptor (beta chain) comes out of a study of T cell responses to AZD1222 COVID-19 vaccine. Study-level findings and limits: Spike-specific TCR depth and breadth grew after two AZD1222 doses. Only after the peak T cell response were repertoires sampled.

Data came from immunoSEQ multiplex PCR; TCRdb stores just in-frame clones and leaves some out. Of about 140,000 clones in the sample, roughly 92% were seen once. Points on this clone: The antigen is unknown.

The sequence derives from an adult in good health. The sequenced sample was peripheral blood, obtained on day 0 of AZD1222 vaccination.

The CDR3 spells CASSESRGNYGYTF. The CDR3 region has the DNA TGCGCCAGCAGTGAGTCCAGGGGGAACTATGGCTACACCTTC. The chain uses TRBV10-1 and TRBJ1-2; TRBD1 matches at 7 bases. J gave up 2 bases and V 0 bases, and 0 bases lay outside the gene matches. CDR1 WNHNN and CDR2 SYGVQD come from the germline V gene (reference sequence). CDR3 size: 14 residues.